These T cell receptor beta chains were read from a single sample in a study of blood T cell repertoires in COVID-19. Only in-frame clones appear in the TCRdb table, and some are missing; sequencing was by immunoSEQ multiplex PCR. This table holds about 180,000 clones, about 83% found once. The specimen was PBMCs or T cells enriched from blood (not recorded which). These receptors originate from a woman in her thirties who had recovered from COVID-19. Both conserved end residues are part of each CDR3. The D gene is left open where the match is weak. Clone size is not always given. Where it is, it says once, few, many or a class for expanded clones.

.,TRBJ1-5,.,TRBV7-8,CASSARLGPGNQPQHF,TGTGCCAGCAGCGCCCGCTTGGGGCCTGGGAATCAGCCCCAGCATTTT
TRBD1,TRBJ2-7,.,TRBV14,CASSLKDRAHEQYF,TGTGCCAGCAGCTTAAAGGACAGGGCCCACGAGCAGTACTTC
TRBD2,TRBJ2-7,.,TRBV6-2/TRBV6-3,CASSLSGSLRYEQYF,TGTGCCAGCAGCCTTAGCGGGAGTCTGAGATACGAGCAGTACTTC
TRBD1,TRBJ2-4,.,TRBV5-4,CASSWGQDLAKNIQYF,TGTGCCAGCAGCTGGGGACAGGACCTAGCCAAAAACATTCAGTACTTC
.,TRBJ1-5,.,TRBV30,CAWVNSTPTGNQPQHF,TGTGCCTGGGTGAACAGTACTCCTACGGGCAATCAGCCCCAGCATTTT
TRBD1,TRBJ1-1,once,TRBV6-5,CASGTGQRLLAFF,TGTGCCAGCGGGACAGGGCAAAGGTTGTTAGCTTTCTTT
.,TRBJ2-2,.,TRBV28,CASSTVDSGELFF,TGTGCCAGCAGTACAGTAGATTCCGGGGAGCTGTTTTTT
.,TRBJ2-7,few,TRBV27,CASSSILQGTSYEQYF,TGTGCCAGCAGTTCCATCTTACAGGGAACCTCCTACGAGCAGTACTTC
.,TRBJ1-2,.,TRBV5-6,CASSLTEYGYTF,TGTGCCAGCAGCCTGACAGAGTATGGCTACACCTTC
.,TRBJ1-6,.,TRBV6-2/TRBV6-3,CASSYSSVVILHF,TGTGCCAGCAGTTACTCGAGTGTTGTGATTCTCCACTTT
.,TRBJ1-1,.,TRBV7-9,CASSLRGRNTEAFF,TGTGCCAGCAGCCTCAGGGGAAGGAACACTGAAGCTTTCTTT
TRBD1,TRBJ2-1,.,TRBV9,CASSVDNRGPSYNEQFF,TGTGCCAGCAGCGTAGATAACAGGGGGCCCTCCTACAATGAGCAGTTCTTC
.,TRBJ1-1,.,TRBV13,CASSKDRTPNTEAFF,TGTGCCAGCAGCAAAGACAGGACACCGAACACTGAAGCTTTCTTT
TRBD1,TRBJ2-2,.,TRBV28,CASSLRQGWIGELFF,TGTGCCAGCAGTTTACGACAGGGGTGGATCGGGGAGCTGTTTTTT
TRBD1,TRBJ2-7,.,TRBV28,CASSLFGTAYEQYF,TGTGCCAGCAGTTTATTTGGGACAGCCTACGAGCAGTACTTC
.,TRBJ2-1,.,TRBV2,CASSEARWRQFF,TGTGCCAGCAGTGAAGCGCGATGGAGGCAGTTCTTC
.,TRBJ2-5,once,TRBV19,CASSNRRDSWVQETQYF,TGTGCCAGTAGTAACCGACGGGACTCTTGGGTCCAAGAGACCCAGTACTTC
TRBD2,TRBJ2-2,.,TRBV27,CASSTGLAGDGELFF,TGTGCCAGCAGTACGGGGCTAGCGGGAGACGGGGAGCTGTTTTTT
.,TRBJ1-2,.,TRBV27,CASSRRANYGYTF,TGTGCCAGCAGTCGCAGGGCTAACTATGGCTACACCTTC
.,TRBJ1-5,.,TRBV14,CASSQGGRSQPQHF,TGTGCCAGCAGCCAAGGGGGGCGAAGTCAGCCCCAGCATTTT
.,TRBJ1-1,.,TRBV6-5,CATRGGGENTEAFF,TGTGCCACCCGGGGGGGAGGGGAGAACACTGAAGCTTTCTTT
.,TRBJ1-4,.,TRBV30,CAWSTPGRGEKLFF,TGTGCCTGGAGTACTCCCGGGAGAGGGGAAAAACTGTTTTTT
.,TRBJ1-5,.,TRBV28,CASSPWGEDSNQPQHF,TGTGCCAGCAGCCCCTGGGGGGAAGATAGCAATCAGCCCCAGCATTTT
TRBD1,TRBJ2-5,.,TRBV3-1/TRBV3-2,CASSRETGARETQYF,TGTGCCAGCAGCCGGGAGACAGGGGCCAGGGAGACCCAGTACTTC
.,TRBJ1-2,once,TRBV2,CASSESQEDGYTF,TGTGCCAGCAGTGAATCTCAGGAAGATGGCTACACCTTC
.,TRBJ2-2,once,TRBV30,CAWRRGGTGELFF,TGTGCCTGGAGAAGGGGGGGCACCGGGGAGCTGTTTTTT
.,TRBJ1-6,.,TRBV14,CASSQEYDSPLHF,TGTGCCAGCAGCCAAGAATATGATTCACCCCTCCACTTT
.,TRBJ2-3,once,TRBV10-2,CASSVLASPSNTDTQYF,TGCGCCAGCAGTGTGCTAGCCTCACCCAGTAACACAGATACGCAGTATTTT
.,TRBJ2-7,.,TRBV11-2,CASSLAFGEQYF,TGTGCCAGCAGCTTGGCCTTTGGTGAGCAGTACTTC